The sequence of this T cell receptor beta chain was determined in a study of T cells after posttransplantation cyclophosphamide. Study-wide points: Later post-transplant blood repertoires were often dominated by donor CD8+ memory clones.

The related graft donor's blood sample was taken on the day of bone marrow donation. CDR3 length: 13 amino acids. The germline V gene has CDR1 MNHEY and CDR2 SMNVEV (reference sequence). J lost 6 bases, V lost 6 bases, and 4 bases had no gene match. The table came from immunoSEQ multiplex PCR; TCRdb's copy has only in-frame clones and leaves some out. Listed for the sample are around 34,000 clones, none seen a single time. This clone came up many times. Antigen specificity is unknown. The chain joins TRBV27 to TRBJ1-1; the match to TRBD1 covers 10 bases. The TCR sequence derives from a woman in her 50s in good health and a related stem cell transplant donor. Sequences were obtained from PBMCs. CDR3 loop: CASRWTGGAEAFF. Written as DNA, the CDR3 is TGTGCCAGCAGATGGACAGGGGGTGCTGAAGCTTTCTTT.